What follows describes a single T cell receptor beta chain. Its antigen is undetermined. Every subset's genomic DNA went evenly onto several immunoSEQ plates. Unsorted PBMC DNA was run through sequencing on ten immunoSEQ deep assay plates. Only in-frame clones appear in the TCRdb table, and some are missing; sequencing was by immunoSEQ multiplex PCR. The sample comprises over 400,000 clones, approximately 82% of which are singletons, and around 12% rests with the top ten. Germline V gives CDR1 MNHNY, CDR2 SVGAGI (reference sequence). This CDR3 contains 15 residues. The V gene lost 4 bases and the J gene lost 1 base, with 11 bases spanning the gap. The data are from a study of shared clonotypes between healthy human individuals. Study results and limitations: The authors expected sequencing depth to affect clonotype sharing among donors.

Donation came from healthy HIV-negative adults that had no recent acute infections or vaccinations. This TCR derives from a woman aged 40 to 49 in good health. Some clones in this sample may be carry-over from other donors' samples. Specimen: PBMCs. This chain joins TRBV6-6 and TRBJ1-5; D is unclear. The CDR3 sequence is CASSLVQLSNQPQHF. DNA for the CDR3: TGTGCCAGCAGTTTGGTCCAGTTGAGCAATCAGCCCCAGCATTTT.